Each of the 13 T cell receptor beta chains below was sequenced from the same sample in a study of T-cell reconstitution after alpha-beta-depleted transplantation in children (dated by TCRdb to about 2016). The sample's treatment or condition label, in plain terms: allogeneic hematopoietic cell transplantation with graft depleted of TCRalphabeta T cells and CD19 B cells. Library prep was done by PCR. Sequencer: Illumina HiSeq 2500. To normalize quantification of the TCRbeta repertoire, the TCR libraries were built with molecular barcoding that relied on unique molecular identifiers. The public reads were quality trimmed at Q25 with fastp and then assembled into clones with MiXCR by TCRdb, keeping productive beta chains. Under each unique CDR3 protein, matching rows form one entry showing the most common genes and DNA. The sample table holds hundreds of thousands of distinct CDR3 sequences, of which over 10% were seen once. Of the sample, around 0.76% falls within the top ten clones.

The sequencing here drew on PBMCs, taken before TCRalphabeta/CD19-depleted stem cell transplant. The receptors were sampled from a girl aged 2 to 10 with congenital amegakaryocytic thrombocytopenia, due to receive a stem cell transplant.

Details on this clonotype: This clone may be a read error of a much larger clone one base away. The CDR3 here is CAGSEYTGTDTQYF. In nucleotides, the CDR3 is TGTGCCGGCAGTGAGTATACTGGGACAGATACGCAGTATTTT. The chain links TRBV25-1 to TRBJ2-3; D remains ambiguous. This CDR3 region has 14 residues. Germline loops: CDR1 MGHDK, CDR2 SYGVNS.

There are a few counts of this clonotype. CDR3 coding DNA: TGTGCCAGCAACCGAAGAGGGAGCAATGAGCAGTTCTTC. Encoded protein: CASNRRGSNEQFF. V gene TRBV3-1 combines with J gene TRBJ2-1, with a possible D match to TRBD2 (5 bases). The CDR3 consists of 13 residues. Deletions cut 7 bases from V and 6 bases from J, with 13 bases between. CDR1 is LGHDT and CDR2 is YNNKEL in the germline V gene (reference sequence).

The sample holds many counts of this clonotype. J is TRBJ2-3 and V is TRBV4-2, with D possibly matching TRBD2 (5 bases). The V gene lost 1 base and the J gene lost 5 bases, with 16 bases spanning the gap. Germline assignment: CDR1 LGHNA and CDR2 YNFKEQ. The CDR3 runs 16 residues. This chain's CDR3 is CASSQGTTTPGDTQYF. The CDR3 DNA follows: TGTGCCAGCAGCCAAGGGACGACTACGCCGGGAGATACGCAGTATTTT.

This chain joins TRBV20-1 and TRBJ2-1, with 11 bases fitting TRBD1. V lost 1 base and J lost 6; bases outside the gene matches: 11. Germline V CDR1 and CDR2: DFQATT, SNEGSKA (reference sequence). This CDR3 is 17 amino acids long. CDR3 sequence (DNA): TGCAGTGCTAGAGTAATTGGAGGACAGGGGGCCTTCAATGAGCAGTTCTTC. It translates to CSARVIGGQGAFNEQFF.

As for this clonotype: A read error may account for a junction end that differs from germline. CDR3: CASRDTPGEANYGDTF. The CDR3 bases are TGTGCCAGCAGAGACACCCCGGGAGAAGCTAACTATGGCGACACCTTC. The chain couples TRBV2 to TRBJ1-2; D is uncertain. This CDR3 has 16 amino acids. Germline lookup yields CDR1 SNHLY and CDR2 FYNNEI.

In its sample, this clonotype was seen many times. The rearrangement joins TRBV7-3 to TRBJ2-3; TRBD2 matches at 7 bases. The CDR3 runs 16 residues. CDR1 and CDR2 from the germline V gene are SGHTA and FQGTGA. Trimming removed 3 bases from V and 1 base from J; junction bases left unmatched: 7. The DNA of the CDR3 is TGTGCCAGCAGCTTGGGTAGGGCGGGGGGCACAGATACGCAGTATTTT. This sequence encodes CASSLGRAGGTDTQYF.

A remark on this clonotype: A much larger clone is a single base away; this may be a read error. This chain joins TRBV11-2 and TRBJ2-1; D not resolved. The CDR3 sequence is 10 residues long. CDR1 and CDR2 from the germline V gene are SGHAT and FQNNGV. CDR3 sequence reads: CAGSFSEQFF. The CDR3 DNA reads TGTGCCGGCAGCTTTTCTGAGCAGTTCTTC.

The sample holds many counts of this clonotype. The rearrangement links TRBV9 to TRBJ2-1; perhaps TRBD2 as D (6 bases). Per the germline V gene, CDR1 is SGDLS and CDR2 is YYNGEE. The length of the CDR3 is 17 residues. V lost 4 bases, J lost 4 bases, and 21 bases lay in between. CDR3 protein: CASSTGVGLAYYNEQFF. CDR3 DNA: TGTGCCAGCAGCACTGGGGTGGGCCTAGCGTATTACAATGAGCAGTTCTTC.

This rearrangement joins TRBV29-1 to TRBJ1-3; TRBD1 matches at 7 bases. Germline V lookup: CDR1 SQVTM, CDR2 ANQGSEA. The CDR3 loop spans 13 amino acids. V lost 6 bases, J lost 6 bases, and 8 bases stayed unmatched. The CDR3 DNA reads as TGCAGCGTCGCGACAGGGTCCCTAAACACCATATATTTT. Protein: CSVATGSLNTIYF. Full variable domain (remainder filled in from reference TRBV29-1 and TRBJ1-3): SAVISQKPSRDICQRGTSLTIQCQVDSQVTMMFWYRQQPGQSLTLIATANQGSEATYESGFVIDKFPISRPNLTFSTLTVSNMSPEDSSIYLCSVATGSLNTIYFGEGSWLTVV.

This clonotype has just a few counts. The chain employs TRBV5-6 and TRBJ2-5, with D possibly being TRBD2 (5 bases). The ends were cut back, 2 bases at V and 7 bases at J, with 12 bases in the middle. Germline loops: CDR1 SGHDT, CDR2 YYEEEE. The CDR3 has 13 amino acids. CDR3 amino acids: CASSFVEGMTQYF. For the CDR3, the DNA is TGTGCCAGCAGCTTCGTAGAGGGAATGACCCAGTACTTC.

V gene TRBV28 combines with J gene TRBJ2-7; D remains unclear. The CDR3 totals 14 residues. Germline values: CDR1 MDHEN, CDR2 SYDVKM. V was clipped by 5 bases and J by 1 base, with 12 bases between them. The CDR3 coding sequence is TGTGCCAGCAGTCGTGTTCCAAATTCCTACGAGCAGTACTTC. This codes for CASSRVPNSYEQYF.

There are a few counts of this clonotype. This sequence joins TRBV7-6 and TRBJ2-1; TRBD2 agrees at 12 bases. V was clipped by 1 base and J by 6 bases; unmatched bases: 7. This CDR3 comprises 17 residues. The germline V gene encodes CDR1 SGHVS and CDR2 FNYEAQ. CDR3 sequence reads: CASSLDRPTSGSNEQFF. DNA for the CDR3: TGTGCCAGCAGCTTAGATAGACCGACTAGCGGGAGCAATGAGCAGTTCTTC. Full variable domain (remainder filled in from reference TRBV7-6 and TRBJ2-1): GAGVSQSPRYKVTKRGQDVALRCDPISGHVSLYWYRQALGQGPEFLTYFNYEAQQDKSGLPNDRFSAERPEGSISTLTIQRTEQRDSAMYRCASSLDRPTSGSNEQFFGPGTRLTVL.

In its sample, this clonotype was seen a few times. The chain carries TRBV7-8 and TRBJ2-3; D call uncertain. V was clipped by 5 bases and J by 0 bases, with 12 bases between them. Germline V gene sequence: CDR1 SGHVS, CDR2 FQNEAQ. The CDR3 runs 15 residues. CDR3 in DNA: TGTGCCAGCAGCCCCATGAAGACTAGCACAGATACGCAGTATTTT. Protein product: CASSPMKTSTDTQYF.